This T cell receptor beta chain appears in the sequencing data of a study of cytomegalovirus exposure and HLA in healthy donors. General observations from the study: When presence/absence was analysed, sequencing depth was taken to be roughly uniform across donors. On later analysis, the bulk of CMV-associated TCR beta chains appeared to be HLA-restricted.

The V gene lost 3 bases and the J gene lost 5 bases, with 19 bases spanning the gap. CDR3 size: 15 residues. Germline V gives CDR1 SQVTM, CDR2 ANQGSEA. PCR involved 60 Vbeta and 13 Jbeta primers. Using immunoSEQ multiplex PCR, the repertoire was profiled, and TCRdb retains in-frame clones only, with some absent. The sample holds approximately 100,000 clones, roughly 80% seen once. Note on this clone: Its antigen is as yet unknown.

The chain links TRBV29-1 to TRBJ1-1; weak D call: TRBD1 (6 bases). The receptor's source is a man between 50 and 59 years old in good health and CMV-seropositive. The sequenced sample was PBMCs. The CDR3 DNA sequence: TGCAGCGTTGATGACGTGCGGGGGCGAGGTACTGAAGCTTTCTTT. Amino acid sequence: CSVDDVRGRGTEAFF.